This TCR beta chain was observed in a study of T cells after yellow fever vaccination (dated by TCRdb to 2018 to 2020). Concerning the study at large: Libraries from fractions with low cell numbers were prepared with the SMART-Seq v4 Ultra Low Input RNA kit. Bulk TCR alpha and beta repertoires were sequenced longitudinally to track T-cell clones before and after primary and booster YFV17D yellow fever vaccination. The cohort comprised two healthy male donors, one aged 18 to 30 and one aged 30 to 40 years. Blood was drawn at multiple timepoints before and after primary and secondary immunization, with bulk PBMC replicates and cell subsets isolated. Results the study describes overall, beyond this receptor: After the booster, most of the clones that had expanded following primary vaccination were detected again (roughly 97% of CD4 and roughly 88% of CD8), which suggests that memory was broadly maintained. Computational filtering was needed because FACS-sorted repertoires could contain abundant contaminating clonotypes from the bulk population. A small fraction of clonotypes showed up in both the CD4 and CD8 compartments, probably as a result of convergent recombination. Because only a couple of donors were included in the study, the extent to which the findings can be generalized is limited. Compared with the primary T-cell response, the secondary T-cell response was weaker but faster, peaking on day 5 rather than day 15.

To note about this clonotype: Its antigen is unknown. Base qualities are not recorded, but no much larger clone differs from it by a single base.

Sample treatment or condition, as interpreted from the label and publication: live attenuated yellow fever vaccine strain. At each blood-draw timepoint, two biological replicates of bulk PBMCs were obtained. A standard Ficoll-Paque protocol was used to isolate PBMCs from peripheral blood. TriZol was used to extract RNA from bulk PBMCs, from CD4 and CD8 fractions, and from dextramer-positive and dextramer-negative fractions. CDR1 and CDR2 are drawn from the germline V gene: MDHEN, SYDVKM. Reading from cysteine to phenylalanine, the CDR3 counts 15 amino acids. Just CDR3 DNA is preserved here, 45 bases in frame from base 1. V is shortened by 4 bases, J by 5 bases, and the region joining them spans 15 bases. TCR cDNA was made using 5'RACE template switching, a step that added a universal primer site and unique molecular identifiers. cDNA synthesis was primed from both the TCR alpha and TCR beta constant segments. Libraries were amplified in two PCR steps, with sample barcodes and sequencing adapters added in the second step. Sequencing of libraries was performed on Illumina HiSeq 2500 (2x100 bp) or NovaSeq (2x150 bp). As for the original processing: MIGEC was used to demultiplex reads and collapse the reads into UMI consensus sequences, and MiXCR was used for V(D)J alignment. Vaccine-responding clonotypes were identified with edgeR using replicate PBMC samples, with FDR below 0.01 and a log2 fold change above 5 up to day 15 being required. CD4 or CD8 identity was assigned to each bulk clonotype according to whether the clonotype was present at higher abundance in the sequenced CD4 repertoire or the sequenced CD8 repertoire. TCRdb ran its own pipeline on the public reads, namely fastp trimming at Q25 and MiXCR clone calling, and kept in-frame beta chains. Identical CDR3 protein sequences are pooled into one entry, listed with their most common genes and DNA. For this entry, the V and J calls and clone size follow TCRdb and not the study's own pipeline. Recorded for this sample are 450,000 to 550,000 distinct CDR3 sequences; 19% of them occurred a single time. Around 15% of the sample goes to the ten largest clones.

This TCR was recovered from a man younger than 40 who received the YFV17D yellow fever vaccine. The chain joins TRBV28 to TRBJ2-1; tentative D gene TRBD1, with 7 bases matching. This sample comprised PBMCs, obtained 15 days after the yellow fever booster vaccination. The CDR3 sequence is CASSSTGSGHNEQFF. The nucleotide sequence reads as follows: TGTGCCAGCAGTTCGACAGGGAGCGGGCACAATGAGCAGTTCTTC.